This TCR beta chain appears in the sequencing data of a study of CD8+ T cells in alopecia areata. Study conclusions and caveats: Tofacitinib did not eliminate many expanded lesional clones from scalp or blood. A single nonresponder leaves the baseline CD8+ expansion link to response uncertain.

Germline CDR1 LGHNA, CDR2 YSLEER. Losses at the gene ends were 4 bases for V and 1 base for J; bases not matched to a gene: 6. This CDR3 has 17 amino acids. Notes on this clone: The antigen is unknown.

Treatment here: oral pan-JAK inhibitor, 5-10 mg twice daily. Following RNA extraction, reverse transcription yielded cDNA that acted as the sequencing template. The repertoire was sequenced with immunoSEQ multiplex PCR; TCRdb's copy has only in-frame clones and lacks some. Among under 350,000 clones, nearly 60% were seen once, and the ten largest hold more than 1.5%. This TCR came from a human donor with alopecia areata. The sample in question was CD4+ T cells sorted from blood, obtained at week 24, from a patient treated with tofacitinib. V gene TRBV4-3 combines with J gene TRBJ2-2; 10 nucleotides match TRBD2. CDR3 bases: TGCGCCAGCAGCCGCCAAGGGACTAGCGAGAACACCGGGGAGCTGTTTTTT. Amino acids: CASSRQGTSENTGELFF.